One sample yielded the 8 T cell receptor beta chains listed below, sequenced in a study of blood T cell repertoires in COVID-19. Clones were sequenced by immunoSEQ multiplex PCR, and TCRdb holds only the in-frame ones, with some missing. The sample yields approximately 60,000 clones, under 90% seen once. The sample comprised peripheral blood. These receptors originate from a man aged 45 to 65 with active COVID-19.

V usage is TRBV5-4 and J usage is TRBJ2-2; TRBD1 matches at 10 bases. Trimming removed 0 bases from V and 5 bases from J; junction bases left unmatched: 7. This CDR3 spans 17 amino acids. Germline CDR1 SGHNT, CDR2 YYREEE (reference sequence). CDR3 region: CASSLGSGQGRTGELFF. The CDR3 DNA reads TGTGCCAGCAGCTTGGGCTCGGGACAGGGGAGAACCGGGGAGCTGTTTTTT. The full variable domain, with the rest looked up from reference TRBV5-4 and TRBJ2-2, is ETGVTQSPTHLIKTRGQQVTLRCSSQSGHNTVSWYQQALGQGPQFIFQYYREEENGRGNFPPRFSGLQFPNYSSELNVNALELDDSALYLCASSLGSGQGRTGELFFGEGSRLTVL.

This chain joins TRBV7-2 and TRBJ1-4; D gene uncertain. CDR1 SGHTA and CDR2 FQGNSA come from the germline V gene. Between the trimmed V and J ends, which lost 5 bases and 7 bases, there was a span of 20 bases. The CDR3 length is 16 residues. CDR3 loop: CASSTQASGLSEKLFF. CDR3 bases: TGTGCCAGCAGCACTCAAGCGTCGGGATTGAGTGAAAAACTGTTTTTT. Full variable domain (rest looked up from reference TRBV7-2 and TRBJ1-4): GAGVSQSPSNKVTEKGKDVELRCDPISGHTALYWYRQSLGQGLEFLIYFQGNSAPDKSGLPSDRFSAERTGGSVSTLTIQRTQQEDSAVYLCASSTQASGLSEKLFFGSGTQLSVL.

V and J are TRBV10-2 and TRBJ1-3; TRBD1 might be the D (6 bases). There are 16 residues in the CDR3. Germline V gene sequence: CDR1 WSHSY, CDR2 SAAADI. The V end was cut by 4 bases, the J end by 0 bases, with 13 bases between. CDR3 DNA: TGCGCCAGCAGTGTCGTCCGGGACACCTCTGGAAACACCATATATTTT. Translated, it gives CASSVVRDTSGNTIYF.

The V and J genes are TRBV7-2 and TRBJ2-7, with D unresolved. This CDR3 has 15 amino acids. Trimming left V 5 bases short and J 2 bases short, with 16 bases between. In germline, CDR1 is SGHTA, CDR2 FQGNSA. This chain's CDR3 is CASSQDGAIPYEQYF. The CDR3 DNA sequence: TGTGCCAGCAGCCAAGACGGAGCCATCCCCTACGAGCAGTACTTC.

The chain has TRBV9 and TRBJ2-3; D call uncertain. Trimming pared 0 bases from V and 6 bases from J, leaving 5 bases between. The germline V gene encodes CDR1 SGDLS and CDR2 YYNGEE. The CDR3 extends over 12 amino acids. CDR3 coding DNA: TGTGCCAGCAGCGTAGCTTTGGATACGCAGTATTTT. As protein: CASSVALDTQYF.

The CDR3 nucleotides are TGCGCCAGCAGCCCCGTCCCGGGACTAGCGGGAGGAACCTACAATGAGCAGTTCTTC. It translates to CASSPVPGLAGGTYNEQFF. The chain is built from TRBV5-1 and TRBJ2-1, with 15 positions matching TRBD2. Germline V gives CDR1 SGHRS, CDR2 YFSETQ. The CDR3 extends over 19 amino acids. Trimming at V came to 4 bases and at J to 2 bases, leaving 10 bases not matched to a gene.

The rearrangement joins TRBV5-1 to TRBJ2-3; TRBD2 is a possible D gene (7 bases). Germline V gives CDR1 SGHRS, CDR2 YFSETQ. The V end lost 4 bases, the J end lost 4 bases, and 22 bases lay between the germline ends. CDR3 size: 17 residues. CDR3 sequence (DNA): TGCGCCAGCAGCGTTGGAAGGCGGGGGCGCTCGGCAGATACGCAGTATTTT. This translates into CASSVGRRGRSADTQYF.

The chain couples TRBV2 to TRBJ2-3; D perhaps matches TRBD1 (6 bases). Looked up from germline, CDR1 is SNHLY and CDR2 is FYNNEI. V lost 2 bases and J lost 1, with 13 bases in between. The CDR3 is made up of 16 amino acids. This CDR3 is CASSEYVGARTDTQYF. The CDR3 region has the DNA TGTGCCAGCAGTGAATACGTGGGGGCTCGCACAGATACGCAGTATTTT. The full variable domain, in which reference TRBV2 and TRBJ2-3 provide the parts outside the CDR3, is EPEVTQTPSHQVTQMGQEVILRCVPISNHLYFYWYRQILGQKVEFLVSFYNNEISEKSEIFDDQFSVERPDGSNFTLKIRSTKLEDSAMYFCASSEYVGARTDTQYFGPGTRLTVL.